This T cell receptor (beta chain) was recovered during a study of T cells in Graves' hyperthyroidism and ophthalmopathy. Study-wide context: Peripheral blood was acquired at first diagnosis, ahead of any therapy whatsoever. Regarding the study as a whole: Blood held most thyroid clonotypes expanded above 0.001 frequency.

In its sample, this clonotype was seen many times. Its antigen is not identified. Researchers took RNA transcripts and amplified the TCR beta CDR3 regions from them. HTBI primers drove first-round RT-PCR of the TCR CDR3. MiXCR, run by TCRdb on the multiplex PCR reads, gives a single entry per CDR3 protein. The sample shows some 350,000 distinct CDR3 sequences, 15% of them seen only once. Specimen: blood. This sequence was found in a woman aged 60-75 years with Graves' ophthalmopathy.

The CDR3 sequence: CASTDRAYEQYF. As DNA, the CDR3 is TGTGCCAGCACGGACAGAGCCTACGAGCAGTACTTC. The chain couples TRBV28 to TRBJ2-7, with D tentatively TRBD1 (6 bases). Germline V gene lookup returns CDR1 MDHEN and CDR2 SYDVKM. Trimming left V 7 bases short and J 2 bases short, with 9 bases between. The CDR3 length is 12 residues.